A single sample is the source of the 5 T cell receptor beta chains below, sequenced in a study of cytomegalovirus exposure and HLA in healthy donors. The PCR employed 60 Vbeta primers together with 13 Jbeta primers. The method was immunoSEQ multiplex PCR; TCRdb's version includes in-frame clones alone and lacks a portion of them. Among tens of thousands of clones listed, about four fifths were seen once. The source material was PBMCs. These receptors came from a woman in her thirties or forties in good health and CMV-seronegative.

This clone occurred a few times. The genes are TRBV2 and TRBJ1-5; D unclear. The CDR3 loop spans 15 amino acids. Deletions cut 6 bases from V and 0 bases from J, with 12 bases between. Germline-derived CDR1 and CDR2 are SNHLY and FYNNEI. The CDR3 DNA reads TGTGCCAGCAGCTCAAGCCGCGGTAGCAATCAGCCCCAGCATTTT. Its protein product is CASSSSRGSNQPQHF.

CDR3 coding DNA: TGTGCCAGCAGTTACTCGAGGCAGGGAGGAGAGACCCAGTACTTC. This codes for CASSYSRQGGETQYF. The chain is built from TRBV6-5 and TRBJ2-5, with a tentative D call TRBD2 (6 bases). Germline values: CDR1 MNHEY, CDR2 SVGAGI. The CDR3 loop spans 15 amino acids. The ends were cut back, 0 bases at V and 4 bases at J, with 12 bases in the middle.

This clone was counted once. This chain links TRBV5-4 with TRBJ2-7, with D possibly TRBD1 on 5 matching bases. CDR3 length: 19 residues. Germline V gene lookup returns CDR1 SGHNT and CDR2 YYREEE (reference sequence). V lost 4 bases and J 0 bases, leaving 26 bases between the germline ends. The CDR3 is CASSLFTRAPSSSSYEQYF. CDR3 nucleotide sequence: TGTGCCAGCAGCCTCTTTACCAGGGCCCCCAGCTCGAGCTCCTACGAGCAGTACTTC.

The J gene is TRBJ2-5, the V gene TRBV29-1; no clear D. The CDR3 runs to 13 residues. Per germline, CDR1 SQVTM and CDR2 ANQGSEA. Trimming took off 2 bases at V and 5 bases at J, with 12 bases between the two ends. The CDR3 bases are TGCAGCGTTGAACCCCAGGTGTGGGAGACCCAGTACTTC. It encodes CSVEPQVWETQYF.

CDR3 nucleotide sequence: TGTGCCAGCAGCGCAATACTAGCGGGGTACTCCTACGAGCAGTACTTC. Amino acid sequence: CASSAILAGYSYEQYF. This chain connects TRBV7-2 to TRBJ2-7; 10 nucleotides align to TRBD2. Germline trimming cut 5 bases from V and 0 bases from J; bases unmatched to any gene: 7. CDR3 length: 16 amino acids. In germline, CDR1 is SGHTA, CDR2 FQGNSA.